A selection of T cell receptor beta chains follows, all from one sample in a study of CD8+CD57+ T cells in acquired aplastic anemia. TCRdb ran MiXCR on the reads and lists one entry per CDR3 protein. The sample yields some 180,000 distinct CDR3 sequences, around 63% seen once. The sequenced material came from sorted CD4+, CD8+, or CD8+CD57+ T cells (not recorded which) from PBMCs. These receptors were obtained from a human donor with aplastic anemia. The CDR3 runs from the conserved cysteine through the conserved F or W. D genes are given only for firm matches. Size values are once, few and many counts, or a class for expanded clones, and some rows have none.

d_call	clone_size	j_call	v_call	cdr3_nt	cdr3_aa
.	few	TRBJ1-1	TRBV7-2	TGTGCCAGCAGCTTGGGCTCAGGTGGAACTGAAGCTTTCTTT	CASSLGSGGTEAFF
TRBD1	.	TRBJ1-1	TRBV11-3	TGTGCCAGCGAAAGGGGGCAAGGCACTGAAGCTTTCTTT	CASERGQGTEAFF
TRBD1	.	TRBJ2-3	TRBV15	TGTGCCACCAGCGATATAACAGGGGATTCTTCAGATACGCAGTATTTT	CATSDITGDSSDTQYF
.	many	TRBJ2-3	TRBV2	TGTGCCAGCAGCGCAGGGTTACCCTCCACACATACGCAGTATTTT	CASSAGLPSTHTQYF
.	.	TRBJ1-1	TRBV7-2	TGTGCCAGCAGCTTAGTTGGGAGTAAAGGGACCTTAAACACTGAAGCCTTCTTT	CASSLVGSKGTLNTEAFF
.	.	TRBJ2-7	TRBV10-3	TGTGCCATCAGTGAGTCCAGCGGCGGTGCATCCTACGAGCAGTACTTC	CAISESSGGASYEQYF
TRBD2	many	TRBJ2-7	TRBV6-5	TGTGCCAGCAGTTTGGGACTAGCGGGGTTCGGTCACGAGCAGTACTTC	CASSLGLAGFGHEQYF
TRBD2	.	TRBJ2-3	TRBV7-3	TGTGCCAGCAGCGGTCTAGCGGGGACTACAGATACGCAGTATTTT	CASSGLAGTTDTQYF
TRBD2	many	TRBJ2-7	TRBV4-1	TGCGCCAGCAGCCAAGGTCCCGGGACTAGCTCCTACGAGCAGTACTTC	CASSQGPGTSSYEQYF
TRBD1	.	TRBJ2-7	TRBV7-8	TGTGCCAGCAGCCGTGACAGGGATGCTAGCGAGCAGTACTTC	CASSRDRDASEQYF
TRBD1	.	TRBJ2-7	TRBV7-7	TGTGCCAGCAGCCAGGACAGGGGGCAGGGGGAGCAGTACTTC	CASSQDRGQGEQYF
.	.	TRBJ1-3	TRBV9	TGTGCCAGCAGCGTAGTTGGGACCGTAGGAAACACCATATATTTT	CASSVVGTVGNTIYF
.	many	TRBJ2-3	TRBV7-2	TGTGCCAGCAGCTTAAATTTGAATACGCAGTATTTT	CASSLNLNTQYF
.	.	TRBJ1-3	TRBV5-1	TGCGCCAGCAGCTTTTCCCATGATGAAGACACCATATATTTT	CASSFSHDEDTIYF
.	.	TRBJ2-6	TRBV6-1	TGTGCCAGCAGTGAAGGGGACGGGTATGGGGGGGCCAACGTCCTGACTTTC	CASSEGDGYGGANVLTF
.	many	TRBJ1-2	TRBV7-9	TGTGCCAGCAGCTTATGGACCCAGAAGGGCTATGGCTACACCTTC	CASSLWTQKGYGYTF
.	.	TRBJ2-7	TRBV9	TGTGCCAGCAGCGGGGCGAATAGCCAGCAGTACTTC	CASSGANSQQYF
TRBD2	.	TRBJ2-1	TRBV10-1	TGCGCCAGCAGTGAGGCTAGCGGGAGATTAGAGTACAATGAGCAGTTCTTC	CASSEASGRLEYNEQFF
.	.	TRBJ2-5	TRBV2	TGTGCCAGCAGTGAAGGGGGGGGGGCAGGAGGGACCCAGTACTTC	CASSEGGGAGGTQYF
.	.	TRBJ1-1	TRBV14	TGTGCCAGCAGCCAAGTCGGGTCGCCTAATCGGGCTTTCTTT	CASSQVGSPNRAFF
TRBD1	.	TRBJ2-6	TRBV5-1	TGCGCCAGCAGCTTACAGGGGGCAAGCTCTGGGGCCAACGTCCTGACTTTC	CASSLQGASSGANVLTF
TRBD2	.	TRBJ2-2	TRBV7-2	TGTGCCAGCAGCTTAGTACCGGGAGGAGGCGGGGAGCTGTTTTTT	CASSLVPGGGGELFF
.	.	TRBJ2-5	TRBV7-9	TGTGCCAGCAGCTTAGGGACGCAAGAAGAAGAGACCCAGTACTTC	CASSLGTQEEETQYF
.	.	TRBJ2-7	TRBV5-6	TGTGCCAGCAGCTACCGGAGGACTATGGCCTACGAGCAGTACTTC	CASSYRRTMAYEQYF
TRBD2	once	TRBJ2-3	TRBV10-3	TGTGCCACCTACGCTCAAGCGGGAGCCACCCTAGATACGCAGTATTTT	CATYAQAGATLDTQYF
.	many	TRBJ2-1	TRBV14	TGTGCCAGCAGCCATGGTGTGGGGTTCAATGAGCAGTTCTTC	CASSHGVGFNEQFF